Listed here is a single TCR beta chain. This entry belongs to a study of early T cells in non-severe SARS-CoV-2 infection. The length of the CDR3 is 15 residues. Between the trimmed V and J ends, which lost 6 bases and 5 bases, there was a span of 19 bases. Each single cDNA molecule received a unique molecular identifier. One entry per CDR3 protein, called by TCRdb with MiXCR from the 5' RACE reads. The table has about 60,000 distinct CDR3 sequences, around 12% seen once. The sequence was obtained from an adult who was a healthcare worker with PCR-confirmed SARS-CoV-2 infection or an uninfected control (not recorded which). The V call is TRBV12-3 or TRBV12-4, the J call TRBJ1-1; D not certain. Sequencing input: whole blood. CDR3 in DNA: TGTGCCAGCAGCCGAGAAGCAGGTTCGGGTACTGAAGCTTTCTTT. Translation gives CASSREAGSGTEAFF.